The present entry profiles one T cell receptor beta chain with its context. The PCR employed 60 Vbeta primers together with 13 Jbeta primers. Generated by immunoSEQ multiplex PCR, the TCRdb table keeps only in-frame clones and is missing some. The sample records around 160,000 clones, roughly 80% being singletons. These data originate in a study of cytomegalovirus exposure and HLA in healthy donors. Study context: T cells numbering around 190 million yielded around 120 million unique TCR beta sequences in an earlier analysis.

From germline, CDR1 is SGHDT and CDR2 YYEEEE. After removal of 3 bases from V and 7 bases from J, the junction contained 6 bases not matched to a gene. This CDR3 is built from 13 residues. The chain is built from TRBV5-6 and TRBJ1-1; 7 bases are shared with TRBD1. The sequencing input was PBMCs. The receptor was derived from a human donor in good health. The CDR3 DNA is TGTGCCAGCAGCTATGGGACAGCCCGTGAAGCTTTCTTT. Its protein is CASSYGTAREAFF.